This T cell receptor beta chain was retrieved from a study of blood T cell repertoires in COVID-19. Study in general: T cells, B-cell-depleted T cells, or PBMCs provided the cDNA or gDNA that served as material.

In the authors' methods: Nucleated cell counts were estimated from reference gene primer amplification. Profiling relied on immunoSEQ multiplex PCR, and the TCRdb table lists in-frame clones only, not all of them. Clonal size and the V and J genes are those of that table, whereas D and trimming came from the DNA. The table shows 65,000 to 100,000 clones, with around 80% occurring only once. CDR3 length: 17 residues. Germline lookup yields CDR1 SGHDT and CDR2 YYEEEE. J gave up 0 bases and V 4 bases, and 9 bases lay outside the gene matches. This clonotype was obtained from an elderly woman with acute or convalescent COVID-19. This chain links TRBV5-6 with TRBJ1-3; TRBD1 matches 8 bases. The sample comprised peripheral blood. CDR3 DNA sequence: TGTGCCAGCAGCCCCCCAGGACAGGGAAGCTCTGGAAACACCATATATTTT. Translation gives CASSPPGQGSSGNTIYF.